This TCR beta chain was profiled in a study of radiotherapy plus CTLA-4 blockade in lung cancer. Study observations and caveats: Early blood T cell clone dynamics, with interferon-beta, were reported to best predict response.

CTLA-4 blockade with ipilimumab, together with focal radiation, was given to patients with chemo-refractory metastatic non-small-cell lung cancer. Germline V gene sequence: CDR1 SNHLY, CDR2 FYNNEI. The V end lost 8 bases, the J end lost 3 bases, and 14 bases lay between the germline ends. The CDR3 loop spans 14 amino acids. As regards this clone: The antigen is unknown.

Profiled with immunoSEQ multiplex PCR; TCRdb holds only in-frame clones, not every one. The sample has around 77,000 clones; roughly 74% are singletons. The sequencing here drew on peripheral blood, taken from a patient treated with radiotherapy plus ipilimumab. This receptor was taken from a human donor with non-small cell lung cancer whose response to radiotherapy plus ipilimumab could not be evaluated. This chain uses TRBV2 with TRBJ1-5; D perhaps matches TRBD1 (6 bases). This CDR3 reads CASGLQGFNQPQHF. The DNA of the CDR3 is TGTGCCAGCGGACTCCAGGGGTTCAATCAGCCCCAGCATTTT. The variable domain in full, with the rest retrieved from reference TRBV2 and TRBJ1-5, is EPEVTQTPSHQVTQMGQEVILRCVPISNHLYFYWYRQILGQKVEFLVSFYNNEISEKSEIFDDQFSVERPDGSNFTLKIRSTKLEDSAMYFCASGLQGFNQPQHFGDGTRLSIL.